Presented here are 25 T cell receptor beta chains from one specimen sequenced in a study of blood T cell repertoires in COVID-19. Only in-frame clones appear in the TCRdb table, and some are missing; sequencing was by immunoSEQ multiplex PCR. The table lists around 390,000 clones, about 87% of them singletons. The sample was PBMCs or T cells enriched from blood (not recorded which). The receptors shown here come from a woman in her 50s who had recovered from COVID-19.

This chain connects TRBV19 to TRBJ2-7; D is unclear. Trimming removed 5 bases from V and 3 bases from J, with 14 bases in between. Germline assignment: CDR1 LNHDA and CDR2 SQIVND (reference sequence). The CDR3 has 14 residues. The CDR3 protein is CASSALSKNYEQYF. The CDR3 region has the DNA TGTGCCAGTAGTGCCCTTTCTAAAAACTACGAGCAGTACTTC.

The rearrangement uses TRBV7-9 and TRBJ1-2; D uncertain. V was clipped by 2 bases and J by 5 bases, with 12 bases between them. The CDR3 consists of 14 residues. Germline CDR1 SEHNR, CDR2 FQNEAQ (reference sequence). The CDR3 DNA follows: TGTGCCAGCAGCTTACCCGCCCCAGGATATGGCTACACCTTC. Encoded protein: CASSLPAPGYGYTF.

The chain links TRBV29-1 to TRBJ1-2; 7 bases fit TRBD1. V lost 2 bases, J lost 4 bases, and 1 base stayed unmatched. Per the germline V gene, CDR1 is SQVTM and CDR2 is ANQGSEA. This CDR3 has 12 amino acids. In DNA form, the CDR3 reads TGCAGCGTTGAATGGGACAGCTATGGCTACACCTTC. Translating it yields CSVEWDSYGYTF. Based on the CDR3 plus reference TRBV29-1 and TRBJ1-2, the full variable domain is SAVISQKPSRDICQRGTSLTIQCQVDSQVTMMFWYRQQPGQSLTLIATANQGSEATYESGFVIDKFPISRPNLTFSTLTVSNMSPEDSSIYLCSVEWDSYGYTFGSGTRLTVV.

The chain couples TRBV29-1 to TRBJ2-7; D call uncertain. Deletions cut 8 bases from V and 2 bases from J, with 13 bases between. Germline values: CDR1 SQVTM, CDR2 ANQGSEA. The CDR3 runs to 12 residues. The CDR3 region has the DNA TGCAGCCTTAGACATCCTACCTACGAGCAGTACTTC. Encoded protein: CSLRHPTYEQYF.

This clone was seen only once. V usage is TRBV5-1 and J usage is TRBJ2-2; TRBD2 matches 9 bases. Germline trimming cut 0 bases from V and 7 bases from J; bases unmatched to any gene: 7. Germline CDR1 reads SGHRS; CDR2 reads YFSETQ. The CDR3 covers 16 residues. The CDR3 spells CASSLGGTSSFGELFF. The CDR3 DNA reads TGCGCCAGCAGCTTGGGCGGGACTAGCTCGTTCGGGGAGCTGTTTTTT.

The chain carries TRBV28 and TRBJ2-2, with D unclear. Between the trimmed V and J ends, which lost 7 bases and 0 bases, there was a span of 15 bases. The germline gives CDR1 MDHEN, CDR2 SYDVKM. The CDR3 runs 16 residues. As DNA, the CDR3 is TGTGCCAGCACCTCTTATCGGGTATCGAACACCGGGGAGCTGTTTTTT. Protein: CASTSYRVSNTGELFF.

The chain is built from TRBV15 and TRBJ1-3; D is unresolved. This CDR3 has 15 amino acids. The germline V and J ends were trimmed by 6 bases and 0 bases, with 12 bases remaining between them. Per germline, CDR1 LNHNV and CDR2 YYDKDF (reference sequence). The CDR3 reads CATRELFSSGNTIYF. In nucleotides, the CDR3 is TGTGCCACCAGAGAGCTTTTCTCCTCTGGAAACACCATATATTTT.

The chain combines TRBV11-2 with TRBJ2-7, with 8 bases matching TRBD1. V trimming: 6 bases; J trimming: 2 bases; junction bases outside the gene matches: 6. The CDR3 has 14 amino acids. The germline CDR1 and CDR2 sequences are SGHAT and FQNNGV. CDR3 protein: CASSLDRGAYEQYF. The CDR3 DNA is TGTGCCAGCAGTCTCGACAGGGGTGCCTACGAGCAGTACTTC.

This clone was observed a few times. The rearrangement joins TRBV10-2 to TRBJ1-2; a possible D gene is TRBD1 (6 bases). There are 15 residues in the CDR3. CDR1 is WSHSY and CDR2 is SAAADI in the germline V gene. V lost 10 bases, J lost 3 bases, and 21 bases lay in between. The CDR3 loop reads CAINTNTGLDYGYTF. CDR3 nucleotide sequence: TGCGCCATCAATACCAATACAGGGCTTGACTATGGCTACACCTTC.

The chain combines TRBV19 with TRBJ2-7, with a weak D call TRBD1 (6 bases). There are 14 residues in the CDR3. V lost 8 bases and J lost 4, with 18 bases in between. Germline assignment: CDR1 LNHDA and CDR2 SQIVND (reference sequence). The CDR3 region is CASARAWQGYEQYF. CDR3 DNA: TGTGCCAGTGCCCGGGCCTGGCAGGGGTACGAGCAGTACTTC.

The chain joins TRBV6-5 to TRBJ1-1, with D uncertain. Trimming cost V 8 bases and J 0 bases, with 10 bases left between them. The V gene's germline CDR1 is MNHEY and CDR2 SVGAGI. The CDR3 has 13 residues. As DNA, the CDR3 is TGTGCCAGCCGACGGAGGATGAACACTGAAGCTTTCTTT. Amino acid sequence: CASRRRMNTEAFF.

The rearrangement joins TRBV4-1 to TRBJ2-7, with D possibly being TRBD1 (6 bases). Germline V gene sequence: CDR1 MGHRA, CDR2 YSYEKL. V lost 1 base and J 2 bases, leaving 12 bases between the germline ends. This CDR3 spans 15 amino acids. DNA of the CDR3: TGCGCCAGCAGCCAAGGAGACCGGGACACCTACGAGCAGTACTTC. Translated, it gives CASSQGDRDTYEQYF.

The V gene is TRBV27, the J gene TRBJ1-6; the D gene is possibly TRBD1 (5 bases). The germline V and J ends were trimmed by 5 bases and 0 bases, with 11 bases remaining between them. Germline-derived CDR1 and CDR2 are MNHEY and SMNVEV (reference sequence). There are 16 residues in the CDR3. The CDR3: CASSTPRGSYNSPLHF. CDR3 nucleotide sequence: TGTGCCAGCAGTACCCCTAGGGGCTCCTATAATTCACCCCTCCACTTT.

The chain recombines TRBV6-5 with TRBJ1-1, with D uncertain. The CDR3 has 14 residues. V lost 2 bases and J 1 base, leaving 8 bases between the germline ends. Germline-derived CDR1 and CDR2 are MNHEY and SVGAGI. This chain's CDR3 is CASSYRSGNTEAFF. Here the CDR3 DNA reads TGTGCCAGCAGTTACCGATCGGGGAACACTGAAGCTTTCTTT.

This clone was recorded once. CDR3 protein: CASSPTGTETQYF. CDR3 DNA: TGTGCCAGCAGTCCCACAGGGACGGAGACCCAGTACTTC. The rearrangement uses TRBV5-4 and TRBJ2-5; a possible D gene is TRBD1 (6 bases). CDR1 SGHNT and CDR2 YYREEE come from the germline V gene (reference sequence). Trimming shortened V by 5 bases and J by 5 bases, and 13 bases separated the two germline ends. The CDR3 covers 13 residues.

This clone was observed a few times. The chain carries TRBV5-4 and TRBJ2-7; 8 bases align to TRBD1. Germline CDR1 reads SGHNT; CDR2 reads YYREEE (reference sequence). The CDR3 contains 13 residues. V was pared by 1 base and J by 4 bases, with 1 base of the junction left unmatched. The CDR3 coding sequence is TGTGCCAGCAGCTTGCAGGGGGCATACGAGCAGTACTTC. Its protein is CASSLQGAYEQYF.

The V call is TRBV15, the J call TRBJ1-5, with D unclear. Germline CDR1 and CDR2: LNHNV and YYDKDF (reference sequence). Trimming removed 2 bases from V and 9 bases from J, with 11 bases in between. The CDR3 sequence is 13 residues long. The CDR3 loop is CATSRNGGWPQHF. The CDR3 bases are TGTGCCACCAGCAGAAATGGAGGATGGCCCCAGCATTTT.

V and J are TRBV13 and TRBJ2-1; TRBD2 agrees at 14 bases. V was pared by 5 bases and J by 3 bases, with 18 bases of the junction left unmatched. In germline, CDR1 is PRHDT, CDR2 FYEKMQ (reference sequence). CDR3 length: 21 amino acids. This CDR3 is CASSDLPGLAGGSTYYNEQFF. CDR3 nucleotides: TGTGCCAGCAGCGACCTGCCTGGACTAGCGGGGGGATCCACCTACTACAATGAGCAGTTCTTC.

The chain combines TRBV7-6 with TRBJ2-3; the match to TRBD2 covers 9 bases. Germline V CDR1 and CDR2: SGHVS, FNYEAQ. V gave up 5 bases and J gave up 1 base; unmatched junction bases: 13. The length of the CDR3 is 18 residues. CDR3 coding DNA: TGTGCCAGCAGCCCCCGAATTGCGGGGGGGACGGGCACAGATACGCAGTATTTT. Protein product: CASSPRIAGGTGTDTQYF.

CDR3 amino acids: CASSEMGQYALDSPLHF. The CDR3 nucleotides read TGTGCCAGCAGTGAGATGGGACAATATGCTTTAGATTCACCCCTCCACTTT. This chain joins TRBV2 and TRBJ1-6; TRBD1 is a possible D gene (6 bases). Trimming removed 3 bases at V and 8 bases at J, with 20 bases between. The CDR3 consists of 17 residues. The germline CDR1 and CDR2 sequences are SNHLY and FYNNEI.

The chain employs TRBV5-5 and TRBJ1-5, with 7 bases aligning to TRBD1. Germline CDR1 is SGHKS and CDR2 is YYEKEE (reference sequence). CDR3 length: 14 amino acids. Trimming at V came to 2 bases and at J to 6 bases, leaving 5 bases not matched to a gene. CDR3 protein: CASSFGQEAQPQHF. The CDR3 DNA reads as TGTGCCAGCAGCTTTGGACAGGAAGCTCAGCCCCAGCATTTT.

This chain links TRBV28 with TRBJ1-2; 9 nucleotides line up with TRBD1. Germline CDR1 reads MDHEN; CDR2 reads SYDVKM. The V gene end was trimmed by 6 bases and the J gene end by 6 bases; junction bases not matched to a gene: 8. CDR3 length: 14 residues. The CDR3 sequence is CASRPSGQGHGYTF. CDR3 nucleotides: TGTGCCAGCAGACCCTCGGGACAGGGTCATGGCTACACCTTC.

The rearrangement joins TRBV10-3 to TRBJ2-7; no definite D call. V lost 5 bases to trimming and J lost 2 bases, with 10 bases between them. CDR3 length equals 13 residues. Germline CDR1 is ENHRY and CDR2 is SYGVKD. This chain's CDR3 is CAISRTETYEQYF. The CDR3 DNA reads TGTGCCATCAGTAGAACAGAGACCTACGAGCAGTACTTC.

This clone has only one observation. The chain employs TRBV19 and TRBJ1-2; perhaps TRBD1 as D (6 bases). The V gene's germline CDR1 is LNHDA and CDR2 SQIVND (reference sequence). This CDR3 has 13 amino acids. V was trimmed by 7 bases and J by 7 bases, leaving 16 bases between them. The CDR3 bases are TGTGCCAGTAAGGCCCAGGGGTCTATTGGCTACACCTTC. Protein sequence: CASKAQGSIGYTF.

The chain employs TRBV2 and TRBJ1-5; D not certain. Germline values: CDR1 SNHLY, CDR2 FYNNEI. V gave up 1 base and J gave up 0 bases, with 7 bases separating them. This CDR3 is 15 amino acids long. The CDR3 here is CASSEEQLSNQPQHF. CDR3 nucleotide sequence: TGTGCCAGCAGTGAAGAACAGCTTAGCAATCAGCCCCAGCATTTT.